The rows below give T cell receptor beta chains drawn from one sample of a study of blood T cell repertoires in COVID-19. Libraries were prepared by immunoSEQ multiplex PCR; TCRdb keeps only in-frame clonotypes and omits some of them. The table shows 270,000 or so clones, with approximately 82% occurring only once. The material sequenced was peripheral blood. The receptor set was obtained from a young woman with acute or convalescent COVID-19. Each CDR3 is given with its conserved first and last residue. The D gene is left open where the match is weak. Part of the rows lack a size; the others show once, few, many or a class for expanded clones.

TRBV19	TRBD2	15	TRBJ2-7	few	CASSIVLAAFYEQYF	TGTGCCAGTAGTATAGTGCTAGCGGCTTTTTACGAGCAGTACTTC
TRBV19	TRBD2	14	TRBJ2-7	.	CASSDSGPVYEQYF	TGTGCCAGTAGTGATAGCGGGCCTGTCTACGAGCAGTACTTC
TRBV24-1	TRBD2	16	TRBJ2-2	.	CATSGWEGTGTGELFF	TGTGCCACCAGTGGATGGGAGGGCACTGGCACCGGGGAGCTGTTTTTT
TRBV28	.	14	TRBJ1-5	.	CASSFWGGGQPQHF	TGTGCCAGCAGTTTTTGGGGAGGCGGTCAGCCCCAGCATTTT
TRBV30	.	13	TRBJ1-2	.	CAWSVARGYGYTF	TGTGCCTGGAGTGTTGCCAGGGGCTATGGCTACACCTTC
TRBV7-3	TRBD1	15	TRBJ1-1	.	CASSVSGTGDTEAFF	TGTGCCAGCAGCGTCTCCGGGACAGGGGATACTGAAGCTTTCTTT
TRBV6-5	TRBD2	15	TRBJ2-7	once	CASSYSLAGSYEQYF	TGTGCCAGCAGTTACTCGCTAGCGGGATCCTACGAGCAGTACTTC
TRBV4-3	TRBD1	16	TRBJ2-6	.	CASSQQGVGGANVLTF	TGCGCCAGCAGCCAACAGGGGGTGGGAGGGGCCAACGTCCTGACTTTC
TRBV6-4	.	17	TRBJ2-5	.	CASSEGGQPKVLETQYF	TGTGCCAGCAGTGAGGGCGGGCAGCCGAAAGTTCTGGAGACCCAGTACTTC
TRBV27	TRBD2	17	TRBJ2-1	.	CASSLIGTSGRANEQFF	TGTGCCAGCAGTTTAATAGGGACTAGCGGGAGGGCCAATGAGCAGTTCTTC
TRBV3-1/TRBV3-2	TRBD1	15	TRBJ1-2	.	CASTTVTGSLYGYTF	TGTGCCAGCACTACAGTGACAGGGTCGCTCTATGGCTACACCTTC
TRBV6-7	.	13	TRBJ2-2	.	CAATPGAPGELFF	TGTGCCGCAACCCCGGGAGCTCCCGGGGAGCTGTTTTTT
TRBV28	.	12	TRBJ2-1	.	CASSGQYNEQFF	TGTGCCAGCAGTGGACAGTACAATGAGCAGTTCTTC
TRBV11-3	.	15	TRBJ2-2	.	CASSTPERSGGELFF	TGTGCCAGCAGCACCCCCGAAAGATCCGGCGGGGAGCTGTTTTTT
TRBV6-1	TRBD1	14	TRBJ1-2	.	CASSEEGQGYGYTF	TGTGCCAGCAGTGAGGAGGGACAGGGGTATGGCTACACCTTC
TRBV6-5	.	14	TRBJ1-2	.	CASRAPGTKYGYTF	TGTGCCAGCAGAGCACCCGGGACAAAATATGGCTACACCTTC
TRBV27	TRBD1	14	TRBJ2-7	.	CASSLSGTVVEQYF	TGTGCCAGCAGTTTATCCGGGACAGTGGTTGAGCAGTACTTC
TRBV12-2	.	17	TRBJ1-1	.	CASRLAPGQLMNTEAFF	TGTGCAAGTCGCTTAGCGCCGGGACAGCTAATGAACACTGAAGCTTTCTTT
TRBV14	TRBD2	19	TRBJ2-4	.	CASSRKSIWGGSGGDIQYF	TGTGCCAGCAGCCGTAAAAGTATCTGGGGCGGCTCGGGAGGGGACATTCAGTACTTC
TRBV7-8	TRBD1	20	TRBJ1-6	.	CASSLGQTITLSSYNSPLHF	TGTGCCAGCAGCTTGGGACAGACTATAACTCTAAGCTCCTATAATTCACCCCTCCACTTT
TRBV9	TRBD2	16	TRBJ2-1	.	CASSPRLAGVQLEQFF	TGTGCCAGCAGCCCCCGACTAGCGGGAGTACAATTGGAGCAGTTCTTC
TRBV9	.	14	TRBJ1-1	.	CASSVGGLKTEAFF	TGTGCCAGCAGCGTGGGGGGGCTGAAGACTGAAGCTTTCTTT
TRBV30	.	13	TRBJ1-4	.	CAWRGGTNEKLFF	TGTGCCTGGAGGGGGGGGACTAATGAAAAACTGTTTTTT
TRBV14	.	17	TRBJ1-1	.	CASSSWIGTAMNTEAFF	TGTGCCAGCAGTTCATGGATTGGCACAGCTATGAACACTGAAGCTTTCTTT
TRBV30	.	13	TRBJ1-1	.	CAWSVRRDTEAFF	TGTGCCTGGAGCGTGAGGCGGGACACTGAAGCTTTCTTT
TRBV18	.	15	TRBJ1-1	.	CASSPPQGMRTEAFF	TGTGCCAGCTCACCACCGCAGGGGATGAGGACTGAAGCTTTCTTT
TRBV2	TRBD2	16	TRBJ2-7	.	CASERGLAGMGYEQYF	TGTGCCAGCGAAAGGGGACTAGCGGGGATGGGATACGAGCAGTACTTC
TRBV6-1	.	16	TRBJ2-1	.	CASSEPRGEGSDEQFF	TGTGCCAGCAGTGAACCCCGCGGTGAGGGTTCGGATGAGCAGTTCTTC
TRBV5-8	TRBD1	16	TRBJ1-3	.	CASSLGTGGSGNTIYF	TGTGCCAGCAGCTTGGGGACAGGGGGCTCTGGAAACACCATATATTTT
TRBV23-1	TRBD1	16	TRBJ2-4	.	CASSQSEKGTGAIQYF	TGCGCCAGCAGTCAATCGGAAAAGGGGACAGGGGCAATTCAGTACTTC
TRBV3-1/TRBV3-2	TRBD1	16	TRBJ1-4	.	CASSLHQGTGNEKLFF	TGTGCCAGCAGCCTCCATCAGGGGACAGGGAATGAAAAACTGTTTTTT
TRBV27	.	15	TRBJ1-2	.	CASMSLQATTYGYTF	TGTGCCAGCATGAGTCTACAGGCCACTACCTATGGCTACACCTTC
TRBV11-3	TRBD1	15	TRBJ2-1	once	CASSLNRDRAHEQFF	TGTGCCAGCAGCTTAAACCGGGACAGGGCGCATGAGCAGTTCTTC
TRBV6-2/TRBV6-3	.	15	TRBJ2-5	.	CASSDFFGREETQYF	TGTGCCAGCAGCGACTTTTTCGGCAGGGAAGAGACCCAGTACTTC
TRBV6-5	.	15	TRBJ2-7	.	CASSDSQGGAYEQYF	TGTGCCAGCAGTGACTCCCAGGGTGGTGCCTACGAGCAGTACTTC
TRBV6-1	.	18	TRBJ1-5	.	CASSEWEGPARFGQPQHF	TGTGCCAGCAGTGAATGGGAGGGGCCAGCAAGGTTTGGTCAGCCCCAGCATTTT
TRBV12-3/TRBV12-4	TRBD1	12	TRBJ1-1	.	CASSTGTAKAFF	TGTGCCAGCAGTACTGGGACAGCCAAAGCTTTCTTT
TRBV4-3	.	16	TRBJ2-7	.	CASSQDLGVGSYEQYF	TGCGCCAGCAGCCAAGATCTCGGGGTTGGCTCCTACGAGCAGTACTTC
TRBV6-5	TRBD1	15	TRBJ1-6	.	CASTPQGAGQLTLHF	TGTGCCAGCACCCCCCAAGGTGCGGGACAGTTAACCCTCCACTTT
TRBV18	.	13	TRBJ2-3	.	CASSPPSTDTQYF	TGTGCCAGCTCACCCCCCTCCACAGATACGCAGTATTTT